A selection of T cell receptor beta chains follows, all from one sample in a study of T-cell reconstitution after alpha-beta-depleted transplantation in children. TCRdb independently ran MiXCR on the PCR reads; one entry per CDR3 protein. The repertoire has 500,000 to 750,000 distinct CDR3 sequences, roughly 27% of them found once; the top ten carry 36%. The sequencing here drew on PBMCs, taken before TCRalphabeta/CD19-depleted stem cell transplant. The origin of the receptors is a boy in the first two years of life with Wiskott-Aldrich syndrome, due to receive a stem cell transplant. CDR3s leave out the opening cysteine and the closing phenylalanine or tryptophan.

TRBV14,TRBJ2-4,ASSQAGAPKNIQY
TRBV20-1,TRBJ2-2,SASRGDTGELF
TRBV20-1,TRBJ2-7,SARSRLAGGPGGEQY
TRBV7-2,TRBJ2-1,ASSKEAGSYNEQF
TRBV10-3,TRBJ2-7,AISESEVISYEQY
TRBV5-1,TRBJ1-2,ASTGGLGYT
TRBV4-1,TRBJ2-7,ASSQVGEFYEQY
TRBV10-3,TRBJ2-5,AISAAGGLETQY
TRBV12-3/TRBV12-4,TRBJ2-5,ASSFKAGETQY
TRBV4-1,TRBJ2-1,ASSQALDREQF
TRBV5-6,TRBJ1-1,ASSGTGSLTEAF
TRBV20-1,TRBJ2-1,SARRSSNEQF
TRBV6-5,TRBJ2-2,ASSYQAGRTGELF
TRBV29-1,TRBJ2-1,SVRFSAGGNNEQF
TRBV20-1,TRBJ2-3,SARLASSTDTQY
TRBV6-2/TRBV6-3,TRBJ2-6,ATNTGGTGANVLT
TRBV12-3/TRBV12-4,TRBJ2-1,ASSKTGPTLSGEQF
TRBV29-1,TRBJ2-2,SVRQENTGELF
TRBV5-1,TRBJ2-3,ASSLDLRTDTQY
TRBV24-1,TRBJ2-5,ATSDSDREETQY
TRBV3-1,TRBJ2-1,ASSRLAGNGEQF
TRBV20-1,TRBJ2-3,SVPSADTQY
TRBV10-3,TRBJ2-5,AISELGVRQETQY
TRBV5-1,TRBJ2-3,ASSYQDRVTDTQY
TRBV27,TRBJ2-6,ASSSSIITTGANVLT
TRBV30,TRBJ1-1,AWRTRQDTEAF
TRBV20-1,TRBJ2-3,SAGTSGRTDTQY
TRBV2,TRBJ2-3,ASSDFSGSTDTQY
TRBV7-9,TRBJ2-5,ASSPGGPRQETQY
TRBV5-4,TRBJ1-1,ASSRTGGLGEAF
TRBV29-1,TRBJ1-1,SVENAGVATEAF
TRBV20-1,TRBJ1-1,SALGVRTNTEAF
TRBV7-2,TRBJ1-5,ASSPFGKSNQPQH
TRBV25-1,TRBJ2-2,ASSHSGGTGELF
TRBV29-1,TRBJ2-1,SVEDWGRRHNEQF
TRBV20-1,TRBJ2-1,SATPGGPGNEQF
TRBV28,TRBJ1-1,ASSFQGANTEAF
TRBV29-1,TRBJ2-3,SVARRLAGGRDTQY
TRBV7-9,TRBJ2-5,ASSHRDRGQETQY
TRBV20-1,TRBJ2-7,SARDEASGSYEQY
TRBV7-2,TRBJ2-2,ASSLSGTLANTGELF
TRBV5-1,TRBJ2-3,ASSLAEGGWTDTQY
TRBV30,TRBJ1-5,AWSEWDGLNQPQH
TRBV6-1,TRBJ1-5,ASKGQVNQPQH
TRBV7-6,TRBJ1-4,ASRTGAARGKLF
TRBV28,TRBJ1-2,ASSSIRQMNYGYT
TRBV12-3/TRBV12-4,TRBJ2-7,ASSSRGTSSYEQY